Sequencing of this TCR beta chain was carried out in a study of human T cells and chemical hapten exposure. In the study overall: Read at 6 days, the patch tests placed 0.01% DPC on the upper back. Small volume differences among pooled libraries mainly caused per-sample TCR yield variation. Findings and limits, study-wide: Expanded TCRs grouped into significantly more large CDR3 similarity clusters than controls produced.

Many counts were recorded for this clonotype. As yet, its antigen is unknown. Each CDR3 protein gets one entry after TCRdb re-called the RACE reads with MiXCR. The table records 40,000 to 65,000 distinct CDR3 sequences, about 11% of them present only once. This sample's time point: patch test 1, 2 weeks after DPC sensitization. Treatment in this sample: therapeutic diphenylcyclopropenone sensitization with weekly scalp DPC. From whole blood left unfractionated, total RNA was extracted. Researchers sampled blood before each patch test went on. Trimming removed 0 bases at V and 2 bases at J, with 10 bases between. The CDR3 spans 16 residues. The germline V gene has CDR1 MDHEN and CDR2 SYDVKM.

This material consisted of whole blood, taken in connection with sensitization to the hapten diphenylcyclopropenone (DPC). This chain links TRBV28 with TRBJ2-2; D gene unclear. The receptor was isolated from a woman between 40 and 50 years old with alopecia areata. Some clones in this sample may be carry-over from other donors' samples. CDR3 residues: CASSLWQNINTGELFF. CDR3 sequence (DNA): TGTGCCAGCAGTTTATGGCAGAACATAAACACCGGGGAGCTGTTTTTT.